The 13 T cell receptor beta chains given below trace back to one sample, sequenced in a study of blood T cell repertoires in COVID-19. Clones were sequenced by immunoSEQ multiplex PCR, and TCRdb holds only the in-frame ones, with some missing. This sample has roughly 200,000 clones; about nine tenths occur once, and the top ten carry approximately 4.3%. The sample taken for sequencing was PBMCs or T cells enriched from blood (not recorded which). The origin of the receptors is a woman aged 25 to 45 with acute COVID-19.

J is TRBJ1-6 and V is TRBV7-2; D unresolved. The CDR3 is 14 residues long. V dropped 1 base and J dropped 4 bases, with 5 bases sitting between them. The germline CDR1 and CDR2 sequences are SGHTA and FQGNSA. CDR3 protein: CASSLELYNSPLHF. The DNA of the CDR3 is TGTGCCAGCAGCTTAGAACTTTATAATTCACCCCTCCACTTT.

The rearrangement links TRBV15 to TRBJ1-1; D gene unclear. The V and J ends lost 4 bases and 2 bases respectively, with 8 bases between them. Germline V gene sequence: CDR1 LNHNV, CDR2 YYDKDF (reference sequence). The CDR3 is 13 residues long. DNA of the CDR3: TGTGCCACCAGCAAACAGAAAAACACTGAAGCTTTCTTT. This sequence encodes CATSKQKNTEAFF.

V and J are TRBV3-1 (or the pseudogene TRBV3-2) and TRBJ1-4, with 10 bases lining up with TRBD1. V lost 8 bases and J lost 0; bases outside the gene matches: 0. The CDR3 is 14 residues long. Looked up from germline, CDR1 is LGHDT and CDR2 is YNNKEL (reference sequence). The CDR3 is CASGQGATNEKLFF. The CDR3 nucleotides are TGTGCCAGCGGACAGGGGGCAACTAATGAAAAACTGTTTTTT.

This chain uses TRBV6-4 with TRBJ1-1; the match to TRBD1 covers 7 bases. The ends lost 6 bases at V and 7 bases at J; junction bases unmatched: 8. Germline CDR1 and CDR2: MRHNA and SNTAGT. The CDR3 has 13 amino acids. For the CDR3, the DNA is TGTGCCAGCAGCGGACAGGCCGGACTTGAAGCTTTCTTT. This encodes CASSGQAGLEAFF.

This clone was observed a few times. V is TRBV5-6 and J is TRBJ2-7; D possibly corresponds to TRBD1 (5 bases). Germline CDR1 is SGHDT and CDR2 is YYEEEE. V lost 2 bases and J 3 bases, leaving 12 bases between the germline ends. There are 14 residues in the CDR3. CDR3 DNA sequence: TGTGCCAGCAGCTTCCAGGGAACAGGCTACGAGCAGTACTTC. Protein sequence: CASSFQGTGYEQYF.

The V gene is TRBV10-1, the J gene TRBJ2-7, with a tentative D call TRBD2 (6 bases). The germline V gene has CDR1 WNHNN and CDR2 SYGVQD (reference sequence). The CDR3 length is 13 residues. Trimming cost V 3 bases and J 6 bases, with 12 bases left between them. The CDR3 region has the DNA TGCGCCAGCAGTGATAACAGGAGGGGCGAGCAGTACTTC. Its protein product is CASSDNRRGEQYF.

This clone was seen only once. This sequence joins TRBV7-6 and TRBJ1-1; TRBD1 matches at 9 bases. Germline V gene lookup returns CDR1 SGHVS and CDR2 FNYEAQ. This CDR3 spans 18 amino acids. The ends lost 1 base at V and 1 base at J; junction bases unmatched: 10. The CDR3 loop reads CASSLGTTGGWRNTEAFF. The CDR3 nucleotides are TGTGCCAGCAGCTTAGGGACTACAGGGGGCTGGAGGAACACTGAAGCTTTCTTT.

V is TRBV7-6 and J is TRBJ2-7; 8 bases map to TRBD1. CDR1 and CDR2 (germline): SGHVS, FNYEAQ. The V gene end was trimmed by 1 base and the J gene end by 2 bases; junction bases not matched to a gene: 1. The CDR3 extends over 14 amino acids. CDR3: CASSLGQGTYEQYF. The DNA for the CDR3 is TGTGCCAGCAGCTTAGGACAGGGGACCTACGAGCAGTACTTC.

CDR3 coding DNA: TGTGCCAGCAGCGGCCTTACAGTACCCTATGGCTACACCTTC. Residues: CASSGLTVPYGYTF. The chain recombines TRBV9 with TRBJ1-2; no reliable D call. This CDR3 contains 14 residues. CDR1 and CDR2 from the germline V gene are SGDLS and YYNGEE. With 3 bases removed from V and 4 bases from J, the gap between germline ends came to 13 bases.

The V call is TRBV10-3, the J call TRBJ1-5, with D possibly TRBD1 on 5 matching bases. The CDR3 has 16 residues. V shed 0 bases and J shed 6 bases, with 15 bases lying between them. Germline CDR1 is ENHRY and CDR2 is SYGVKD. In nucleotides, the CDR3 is TGTGCCATCAGTGAGTCGCGGGGCCATCTTTTTCAGCCCCAGCATTTT. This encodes CAISESRGHLFQPQHF.

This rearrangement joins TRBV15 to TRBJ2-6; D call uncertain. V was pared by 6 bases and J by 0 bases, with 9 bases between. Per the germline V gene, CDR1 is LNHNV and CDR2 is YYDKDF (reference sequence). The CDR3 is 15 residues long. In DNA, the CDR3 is TGTGCCACCAGTATTATACTCTCTGGGGCCAACGTCCTGACTTTC. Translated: CATSIILSGANVLTF.

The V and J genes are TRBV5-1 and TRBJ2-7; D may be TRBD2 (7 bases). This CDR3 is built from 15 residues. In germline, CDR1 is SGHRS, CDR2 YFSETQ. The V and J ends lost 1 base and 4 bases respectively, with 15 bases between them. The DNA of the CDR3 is TGCGCCAGCAGCTTGTCGGGGGGCCCTCAGTACGAGCAGTACTTC. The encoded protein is CASSLSGGPQYEQYF.

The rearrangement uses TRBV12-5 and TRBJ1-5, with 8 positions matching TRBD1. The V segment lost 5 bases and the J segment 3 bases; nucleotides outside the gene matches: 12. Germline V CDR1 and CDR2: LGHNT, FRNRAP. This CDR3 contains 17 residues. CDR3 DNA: TGTGCTAGTGGTGCGGACAGGGAGAGGGGAACCAATCAGCCCCAGCATTTT. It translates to CASGADRERGTNQPQHF.